The following is a T cell receptor beta chain sequence with its context. Its antigen is currently unknown. The entry originates in a study of T cell repertoires in cytomegalovirus infection. Study-level background: From public TCR beta signatures came an indication of both CMV infection and matching HLA type.

The CDR3 has 12 amino acids. Trimming shortened V by 3 bases and J by 4 bases, and 6 bases separated the two germline ends. CDR1 and CDR2 from the germline V gene are SNHLY and FYNNEI. TCRdb itself ran the reads through MiXCR, one entry per CDR3 protein. The table includes roughly 700,000 distinct CDR3 sequences, roughly 36% detected once. Notes on the study in general: CMV-specific HLA-C-restricted TCR beta clonotypes dominated the ex vivo response. Cumulative frequency of public TCR beta families picked out carriers of CMV plus the relevant HLA.

This clonotype was sampled from a human donor in good health (CMV status not recorded). Some clones in this sample may be carry-over from other donors' samples. This sample comprised cultured PBMCs, obtained from culture after CMV antigen stimulation. The rearrangement joins TRBV2 to TRBJ1-1; D is unresolved. The CDR3 DNA reads as TGTGCCAGCAGTGAGGGAATCACTGAAGCTTTCTTT. It yields the protein CASSEGITEAFF.